This paragraph reports one T cell receptor beta chain. Its recognized antigen is unknown. The record has no base qualities; no much larger clone is one base away. This sample is part of a study of OX40 agonist ivuxolimab in advanced cancers. The study in broad terms: Ivuxolimab was a fully human IgG2 agonistic monoclonal antibody targeting the costimulatory receptor OX40 (CD134). Intravenous ivuxolimab was administered to patients every 2 weeks at six dose levels: 0.01, 0.1, 0.3, 1.5, 3 and 10 mg/kg. Of the roughly 54 dose-escalation patients, hepatocellular carcinoma was present in approximately 20, melanoma in approximately 15, renal cell carcinoma in 9 and head and neck cancer in 9. In the dose-escalation cohort, more than 80% of patients were male, and the mean age was 60 years with a range of roughly 20 to 80. Patients were allowed to have had prior anti-PD-1, anti-PD-L1 or anti-CTLA-4 therapy, and around 41% of the dose-escalation patients had previously received checkpoint inhibitors. Partial responses occurred in three dose-escalation patients, of whom one had hepatocellular carcinoma and two had cutaneous melanoma. The purpose of peripheral TCRbeta sequencing was to test whether ivuxolimab changed TCR sequence diversity and led to clonal T-cell expansion. The monotherapy dose-escalation portion (N of about 47 patients) of the phase I ivuxolimab trial is reported in the paper.

Broad study findings and their caveats: The antigen specificity of the peripheral T cells that underwent clonal expansion was not determined. After ivuxolimab, more expanded clones were found on average in CD8+ T cells than in CD4+ T cells. Clonal expansion of both CD4+ and CD8+ blood T cells was observed from baseline to week 6 at doses 0.1 to 3.0 mg/kg. In the 0.1-3.0 mg/kg groups, partial responders were among the patients with the lowest normalized peripheral clonal expansion, particularly in CD8+ T cells. Low levels of normalized T-cell clonal expansion were also seen in some patients who did not respond.

Genomic DNA was extracted from sorted cells for sequencing of the TCRbeta CDR3 region. TCRbeta CDR3 regions were sequenced using the immunoSEQ Assay. TCRdb provides this immuneACCESS table in a form limited to in-frame rearrangements. Some clones are lacking; in checked studies, under half of them reflect an unresolved V gene, and why the rest are absent is not known. This sample lists roughly 29,000 clones; roughly 84% were detected once. The ten largest account for 15% to 20% of the sample. Patients with autoimmune disease history or receiving systemic immunosuppression were excluded from the trial. In every dose cohort, peripheral blood was drawn for TCR sequencing at baseline, cycle 4 day 1, and cycle 7 day 1. The samples were taken from a phase I, first-in-human, multicenter, open-label dose-escalation trial of ivuxolimab. Adults with locally advanced or metastatic head and neck squamous cell, hepatocellular, melanoma or renal cell carcinoma were enrolled in the trial. Before TCR sequencing, CD4+ T cells and CD8+ T cells from peripheral blood were sorted into separate populations.

The CDR3 has 13 amino acids, counting the end cysteine and phenylalanine. Only CDR3 DNA is held: 39 bases, read in frame from base 1. Trimming removed 1 base from V and 6 bases from J; the gene matches leave 3 bases unexplained. Based on the germline V gene (reference sequence), the CDR1 and CDR2 sequences are SEHNR and FQNEAQ. This clonotype was sampled from an adult with an advanced solid tumor such as melanoma, head and neck, liver or kidney cancer. The sequenced sample was CD4+ or CD8+ T cells sorted from blood, obtained in a trial of the OX40 agonist ivuxolimab. This receptor chain uses TRBV7-9 and TRBJ2-7, with 7 middle bases fitting TRBD1. The CDR3 protein: CASSLGTGGEQYF. The DNA reads as follows: TGTGCCAGCAGCTTAGGGACAGGAGGCGAGCAGTACTTC.